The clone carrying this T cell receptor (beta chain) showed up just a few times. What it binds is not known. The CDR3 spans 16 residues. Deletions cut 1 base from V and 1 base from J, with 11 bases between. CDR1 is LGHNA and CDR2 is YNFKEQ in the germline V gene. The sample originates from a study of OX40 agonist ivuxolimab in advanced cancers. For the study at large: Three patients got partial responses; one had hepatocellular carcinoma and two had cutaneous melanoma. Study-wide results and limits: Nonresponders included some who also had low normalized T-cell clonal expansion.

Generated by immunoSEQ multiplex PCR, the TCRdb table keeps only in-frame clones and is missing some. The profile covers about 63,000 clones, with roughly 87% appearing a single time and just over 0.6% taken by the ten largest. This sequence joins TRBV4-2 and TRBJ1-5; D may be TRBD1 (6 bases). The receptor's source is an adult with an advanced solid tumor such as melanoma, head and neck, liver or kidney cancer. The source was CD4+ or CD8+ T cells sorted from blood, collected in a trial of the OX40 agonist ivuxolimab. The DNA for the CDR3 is TGTGCCAGCAGCCAAGGGAACAGGGCGAGCAATCAGCCCCAGCATTTT. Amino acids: CASSQGNRASNQPQHF.